The entry below gives a single T cell receptor (beta chain) sequence along with its context. Its antigen is unidentified. The sample originates from a study of long-term antiretroviral therapy in people with HIV. About the research overall: The earliest samples came from an era when ART typically awaited falling CD4 counts.

The germline V and J ends were trimmed by 7 bases and 0 bases, with 12 bases remaining between them. The germline V gene has CDR1 MGHRA and CDR2 YSYEKL. The CDR3 extends over 15 amino acids. Treatment for all HIV-infected participants took place in the United States. A v3.0 immunoSEQ assay was performed at survey level. Using immunoSEQ multiplex PCR, the repertoire was profiled, and TCRdb retains in-frame clones only, with some absent. Of about 17,000 clones in the sample, 80% were seen once. The study's findings and limits: Repertoire dominance by clones expanded before ART was seen at all time points. Controls showed broader CDR3 length ranges than did the HIV repertoires.

The TCR was taken from a man younger than 30 with HIV. The sequencing used unsorted PBMCs, collected 0.1 years before starting antiretroviral therapy. The chain recombines TRBV4-1 with TRBJ1-4, with D hard to call. CDR3 sequence: CASKLFEATNEKLFF. CDR3 DNA: TGCGCCAGCAAGCTCTTTGAGGCAACTAATGAAAAACTGTTTTTT.